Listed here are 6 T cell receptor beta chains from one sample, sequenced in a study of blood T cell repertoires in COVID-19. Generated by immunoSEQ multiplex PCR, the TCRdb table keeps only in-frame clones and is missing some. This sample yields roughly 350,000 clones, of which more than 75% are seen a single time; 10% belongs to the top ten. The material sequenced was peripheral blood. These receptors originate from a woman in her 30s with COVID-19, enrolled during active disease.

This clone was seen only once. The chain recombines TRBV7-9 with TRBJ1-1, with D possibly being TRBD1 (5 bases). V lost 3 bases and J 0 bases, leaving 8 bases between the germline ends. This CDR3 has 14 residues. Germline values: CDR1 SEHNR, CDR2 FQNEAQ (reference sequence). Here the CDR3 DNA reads TGTGCCAGCAGCTTGTCAGGGATGAACACTGAAGCTTTCTTT. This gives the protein CASSLSGMNTEAFF.

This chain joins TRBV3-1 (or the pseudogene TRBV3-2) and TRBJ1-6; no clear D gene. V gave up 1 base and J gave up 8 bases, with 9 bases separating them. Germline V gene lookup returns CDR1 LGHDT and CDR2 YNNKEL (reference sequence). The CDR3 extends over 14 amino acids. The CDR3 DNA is TGTGCCAGCAGCCAAGCTGACTACTATTCACCCCTCCACTTT. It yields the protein CASSQADYYSPLHF.

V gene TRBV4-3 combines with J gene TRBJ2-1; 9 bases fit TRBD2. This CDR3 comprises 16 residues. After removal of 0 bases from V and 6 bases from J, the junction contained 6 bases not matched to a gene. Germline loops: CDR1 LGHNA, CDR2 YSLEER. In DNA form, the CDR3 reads TGCGCCAGCAGCCAAGACGGGACTAGCTCCCGCAATGAGCAGTTCTTC. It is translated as CASSQDGTSSRNEQFF.

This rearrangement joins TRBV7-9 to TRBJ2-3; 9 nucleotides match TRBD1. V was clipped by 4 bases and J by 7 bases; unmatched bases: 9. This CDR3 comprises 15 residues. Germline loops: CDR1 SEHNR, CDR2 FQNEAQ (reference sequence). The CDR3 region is CASSSPGQGSNTQYF. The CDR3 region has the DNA TGTGCCAGCAGCTCCCCGGGACAGGGATCAAATACGCAGTATTTT.

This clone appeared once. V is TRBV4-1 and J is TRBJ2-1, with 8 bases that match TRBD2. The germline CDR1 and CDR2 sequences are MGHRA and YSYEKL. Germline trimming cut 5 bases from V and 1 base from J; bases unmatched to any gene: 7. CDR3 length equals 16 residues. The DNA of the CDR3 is TGCGCCAGCAGCTCAGGCGGGGGGTGGTCCTACAATGAGCAGTTCTTC. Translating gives CASSSGGGWSYNEQFF.

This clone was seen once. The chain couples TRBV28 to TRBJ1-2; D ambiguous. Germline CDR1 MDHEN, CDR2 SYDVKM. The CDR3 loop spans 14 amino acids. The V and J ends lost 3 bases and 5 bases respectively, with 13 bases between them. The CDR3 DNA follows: TGTGCCAGCAGTTTGGAGGAGAGATGGTATGGCTACACCTTC. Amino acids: CASSLEERWYGYTF.